A single sample is the source of the 25 T cell receptor gamma chains below, sequenced in a study of gamma delta lymphoproliferative disorders and STAT genes. TCRdb used CATT to re-call clones from the multiplex PCR reads. The sample holds about 1,800 gamma-chain clones, 7% seen once. The receptor sequences were amplified from genomic DNA of peripheral blood mononuclear cells. Sequencing was performed on blood. The source is a human donor with gamma-delta T-cell large granular lymphocyte leukemia.

Judged by abundance, this clone is medium-sized. At one end, the junction sequence differs from germline, possibly due to a read error. The rearrangement joins TRGV2 to TRGJ1 or TRGJ2. Since TCRdb gives no J gene, matching the DNA to germline was used here to assign it. Looked up from germline, CDR1 is EGSNGY and CDR2 is YDSYNSKV. This CDR3 has 15 residues. The CDR3 DNA is TGTGCCACCTGGGACGGGCCCCTTTATTACTATAAGAAACTCTTT. It is translated as CATWDGPLYYYKKLF.

In its sample, this clone is medium-sized. The chain links TRGV2 to TRGJP2. The J gene comes from matching the DNA to germline here; TCRdb lacks it. The germline V gene encodes CDR1 EGSNGY and CDR2 YDSYNSKV. Losses at the gene ends were 0 bases for V and 2 bases for J; bases not matched to a gene: 6. The CDR3 sequence is 16 residues long. The chain's CDR3 is CATWDGARSSDWIKTF. CDR3 in DNA: TGTGCCACCTGGGACGGGGCAAGAAGTAGTGATTGGATCAAGACGTTT.

This clone was recorded at least ten times. The V gene is TRGV9, the J gene TRGJ1 or TRGJ2. The J gene comes from matching the DNA to germline here; TCRdb lacks it. CDR1 is GITISATS, CDR2 ISYDGTV, per germline (reference sequence). The junction had 3 bases not matched to a gene; V was cut back by 0 bases and J by 4 bases. This CDR3 is 13 amino acids long. The CDR3 here is CALWEVRYYKKLF. The CDR3 DNA follows: TGTGCCTTGTGGGAGGTGCGATATTATAAGAAACTCTTT.

In this sample, this clone turned up a few times. The TCRdb protein, from a much larger clone, departs from this DNA's translation at residue 7, likely by read error; the protein shown derives from the DNA. The genes are TRGV11 and TRGJ1 or TRGJ2. The J gene, left out of TCRdb, was set here by checking the DNA against germline. TRGV11 counts as an open reading frame of uncertain function. With 3 bases clipped from V and 12 bases from J, the junction kept 8 bases outside the gene matches. The CDR3 loop spans 12 amino acids. The CDR3 reads CACWIRNVGKLF. The DNA of the CDR3 is TGTGCCTGCTGGATTAGGAACGTCGGGAAACTCTTT.

Within the sample, this clone is medium-sized. The V gene is TRGV11, the J gene TRGJ1 or TRGJ2. Since TCRdb gives no J gene, matching the DNA to germline was used here to assign it. TRGV11 is noted as an ORF with a role that remains uncertain. This CDR3 has 13 residues. After removal of 0 bases from V and 6 bases from J, the junction contained 2 bases not matched to a gene. The CDR3 reads CACWIRHLYKKLF. The CDR3 DNA follows: TGTGCCTGCTGGATTAGGCACCTTTATAAGAAACTCTTT.

The chain has TRGV2 and TRGJ1 or TRGJ2. The J gene, absent from TCRdb, was called here by matching the DNA to germline. This CDR3 comprises 15 residues. V lost 0 bases and J lost 4; bases outside the gene matches: 9. Per the germline V gene, CDR1 is EGSNGY and CDR2 is YDSYNSKV. The CDR3 DNA reads TGTGCCACCTGGGACGGGCAGGAGGAGTATTATAAGAAACTCTTT. Its protein product is CATWDGQEEYYKKLF.

By frequency in the sample, this clone is medium-sized (0.01 to 0.1%). The V and J genes are TRGV11 and TRGJ1 or TRGJ2. TCRdb carries no J gene annotation; the J gene was assigned here by matching the DNA with germline. TRGV11 is an open reading frame whose function is uncertain. J gave up 7 bases and V 0 bases, and 6 bases lay outside the gene matches. CDR3 size: 14 residues. CDR3 in DNA: TGTGCCTGCTGGATTAGGCACCCCAAATATAAGAAACTCTTT. It specifies CACWIRHPKYKKLF.

By sample fraction, this clone is medium-sized. The chain is built from TRGV10 and TRGJ1 or TRGJ2. TCRdb does not report a J gene; here it was assigned by matching the DNA to germline references. Being an ORF, TRGV10 has a function that is uncertain. V lost 8 bases and J lost 2; bases outside the gene matches: 4. There are 12 residues in the CDR3. The CDR3 region is CAAWDYYYKKLF. In DNA form, the CDR3 reads TGTGCTGCGTGGGATTATTATTATAAGAAACTCTTT.

This clone was seen many times. This chain links TRGV2 with TRGJ1 or TRGJ2. The J gene, absent from TCRdb, was called here by matching the DNA to germline. Germline V gives CDR1 EGSNGY, CDR2 YDSYNSKV. With 3 bases clipped from V and 9 bases from J, the junction kept 2 bases outside the gene matches. The length of the CDR3 is 10 residues. CDR3 sequence: CATWDTKKLF. The CDR3 nucleotides are TGTGCCACCTGGGACACTAAGAAACTCTTT.

This sequence joins TRGV5P and TRGJ1 or TRGJ2. TCRdb carries no J gene annotation; the J gene was assigned here by matching the DNA with germline. TRGV5P is labeled a pseudogene. The CDR3 is made up of 13 amino acids. The CDR3 coding sequence is TGTGCCACCTGGGGAGGGGCTTATTATAAGAAACTCTTT. Translation: CATWGGAYYKKLF.

The chain links TRGV9 to TRGJ1 or TRGJ2. Because TCRdb records no J gene, it was assigned here through a match of the DNA to germline. Trimming cost V 11 bases and J 0 bases; bases outside gene matches: 4. CDR3 length: 11 residues. Germline values: CDR1 GITISATS, CDR2 ISYDGTV (reference sequence). The CDR3 loop reads CASLNYYKKLF. The CDR3 nucleotides read TGTGCCTCCTTGAATTATTATAAGAAACTCTTT.

This clone is categorized as medium-sized. The genes are TRGV2 and TRGJP2. Here the J gene came from matching the DNA to germline, since TCRdb omits it. This CDR3 has 15 amino acids. Trimming removed 5 bases from V and 8 bases from J; junction bases left unmatched: 14. CDR1 EGSNGY and CDR2 YDSYNSKV come from the germline V gene. In nucleotides, the CDR3 is TGTGCCACCTGGGCTTCTAGAGGACGAGATTGGATCAAGACGTTT. Its protein product is CATWASRGRDWIKTF.

By share, this clone ranks as medium-sized. This chain joins TRGV8 and TRGJ1 or TRGJ2. TCRdb offers no J gene call, so here the DNA was matched to germline to obtain one. V lost 2 bases to trimming and J lost 1 base; unmatched junction nucleotides: 2. CDR1 VENAVY and CDR2 YDSYNSRV come from the germline V gene. The CDR3 loop spans 13 amino acids. In DNA, the CDR3 is TGTGCCACCTGGGATACCAATTATTATAAGAAACTCTTT. This translates into CATWDTNYYKKLF.

A note on this clone: The protein in TCRdb stems from a much larger clone and differs at residue 14 from this DNA's translation, likely a read error; here the protein is translated from the DNA. Other DNA sequences in the sample encode the same CDR3. The CDR3 protein is CAAWAYHTTGWFKLF. CDR3 nucleotide sequence: TGTGCTGCGTGGGCCTATCATACCACTGGTTGGTTCAAGTTATTT. A V gene of TRGV10 was called, but no J gene was assigned. TRGV10 counts as an open reading frame of uncertain function. The CDR3 sequence is 15 residues long.

Within the sample, this clone is medium-sized. The V gene is TRGV8, the J gene TRGJ1 or TRGJ2. TCRdb does not report a J gene; here it was assigned by matching the DNA to germline references. V shed 9 bases, J shed 10 bases, and the junction held 15 bases outside the gene matches. The CDR3 sequence is 12 residues long. Per germline, CDR1 VENAVY and CDR2 YDSYNSRV. CDR3 loop: CATQRGQRKKLF. DNA for the CDR3: TGTGCCACCCAAAGAGGTCAGAGAAAGAAACTCTTT.

By sample fraction, this clone is medium-sized. This chain uses TRGV2 with TRGJ1 or TRGJ2. Assignment of the J gene here rests on matching the DNA to germline, because TCRdb gives none. The CDR3 loop spans 14 amino acids. CDR1 EGSNGY and CDR2 YDSYNSKV come from the germline V gene. V lost 0 bases, J lost 2 bases, and 4 bases stayed unmatched. This chain's CDR3 is CATWDGIHYYKKLF. The CDR3 DNA is TGTGCCACCTGGGACGGGATTCATTATTATAAGAAACTCTTT.

To note about this clone: This DNA's translation differs at residue 11 from TCRdb's protein, which comes from a much larger clone; a read error is likely, and the protein shown is translated from the DNA. This chain links TRGV2 with TRGJP1. The J gene comes from matching the DNA to germline here; TCRdb lacks it. The V segment lost 3 bases and the J segment 7 bases; nucleotides outside the gene matches: 17. CDR3 length: 17 residues. From germline, CDR1 is EGSNGY and CDR2 YDSYNSKV. CDR3 residues: CATWDRTGVGNGWFKIF. As DNA, the CDR3 is TGTGCCACCTGGGACCGCACGGGTGTAGGAAATGGTTGGTTCAAGATATTT.

Relative to its sample, this clone is medium-sized. Other nucleotide sequences from this sample produce the same CDR3. The chain uses TRGV3 and TRGJ1 or TRGJ2. TCRdb carries no J gene annotation; the J gene was assigned here by matching the DNA with germline. V lost 10 bases and J lost 8; bases outside the gene matches: 11. In germline, CDR1 is VTNTFY, CDR2 YDVSTARD (reference sequence). The CDR3 is 11 amino acids. CDR3 region: CATRDLDKKLF. CDR3 sequence (DNA): TGTGCCACTCGGGACCTCGATAAGAAACTCTTT.

This clone has more than one count but fewer than ten. The protein recorded in TCRdb matches a much larger clone and deviates from this DNA's translation at residue 9, suggesting a read error; the protein here is obtained by translating the DNA. This chain joins TRGV10 and TRGJP1. Germline matching of the DNA provided the J gene here, since TCRdb leaves it blank. TRGV10 is an ORF, and what it does is uncertain. The CDR3 extends over 15 amino acids. CDR3 nucleotide sequence: TGTGCTGCGTGGGCCTATCATACCGCTGGTTGGTTCAAGATATTT. This codes for CAAWAYHTAGWFKIF.

This clone is categorized as medium-sized (0.01 to 0.1%). The chain is built from TRGV10 and TRGJ1 or TRGJ2. TCRdb records no J gene; here it was assigned by comparing the DNA to germline. TRGV10 falls under the ORF class, with uncertain function. CDR3 length: 10 amino acids. The ends lost 8 bases at V and 8 bases at J; junction bases unmatched: 4. In DNA form, the CDR3 reads TGTGCTGCGTGGGAAAATAAGAAACTCTTT. This gives the protein CAAWENKKLF.

V and J are TRGV9 and TRGJ1 or TRGJ2. TCRdb supplies no J gene; here it was assigned by aligning the nucleotide sequence to germline. Trimming took 1 base from V and 3 from J; bases not matched to a gene: 9. The CDR3 has 15 amino acids. Germline V gene data show CDR1 as GITISATS and CDR2 as ISYDGTV (reference sequence). The CDR3 DNA is TGTGCCTTGTGGGAGGTCAACAACAGTTATTATAAGAAACTCTTT. Translation gives CALWEVNNSYYKKLF.

On this clone itself: Because the CDR3's place on the DNA is in doubt, the DNA is left out and the CDR3 is given as listed by TCRdb. This sample includes further DNA sequences coding for the same CDR3. No call exists for the J gene, whereas the V gene is TRGV11. TRGV11 is placed among ORFs of uncertain function. The CDR3 length is 14 residues, termini included. CDR3: CTTVPAGLGPKKLF.

In its sample, this clone is medium-sized. TCRdb pairs this DNA with a much larger clone's protein that differs at residue 5, likely a read error; the protein shown was translated from the DNA. The chain uses TRGV9 and TRGJP. The J gene was not available in TCRdb and was assigned here by matching the DNA to germline segments. The CDR3 extends over 16 amino acids. Losses at the gene ends were 5 bases for V and 6 bases for J; bases not matched to a gene: 7. The germline CDR1 and CDR2 sequences are GITISATS and ISYDGTV (reference sequence). Here the CDR3 DNA reads TGTGCCTTGTGGGGGGATCGAGAGTTGGGCAAAAAAATCAAGGTATTT. This encodes CALWGDRELGKKIKVF.

This chain connects TRGV8 to TRGJP2. The J gene was not available in TCRdb and was assigned here by matching the DNA to germline segments. The germline CDR1 and CDR2 sequences are VENAVY and YDSYNSRV. V lost 12 bases, J lost 0 bases, and 16 bases stayed unmatched. CDR3 length equals 16 residues. CDR3 sequence: CAPGIGSDSSDWIKTF. The CDR3 DNA reads TGTGCCCCTGGGATAGGGAGCGATAGTAGTGATTGGATCAAGACGTTT.

Relative to its sample, this clone is medium-sized (0.01 to 0.1%). The chain has TRGV8 and TRGJ1 or TRGJ2. Assignment of the J gene here rests on matching the DNA to germline, because TCRdb gives none. The CDR3 loop spans 11 amino acids. The V gene end was trimmed by 3 bases and the J gene end by 8 bases; junction bases not matched to a gene: 4. Germline CDR1 is VENAVY and CDR2 is YDSYNSRV. The CDR3 coding sequence is TGTGCCACCTGGGATGGAAATAAGAAACTCTTT. Translated, it gives CATWDGNKKLF.